A single sample is the source of the 11 T cell receptor beta chains below, sequenced in a study of naive and memory T cell subsets. Both TRBC1 and TRBC2 were covered by a beta constant-region primer of two equimolar oligonucleotides. Ligated cDNA was amplified by four rounds of PCR with nested alpha and beta constant-region primers and SP2. Using its own MiXCR run on the UMI-ligation and nested PCR reads, TCRdb lists one record per CDR3 protein. The sample carries just over 80,000 distinct CDR3 sequences, 9% recorded once. Sequenced material: naive CD8+ T cells from blood. These receptors came from a human donor in good health.

Points on this clonotype: One base away lies a much larger clone, so this may be a sequencing read error. This chain joins TRBV5-4 and TRBJ2-5; 11 positions agree with TRBD2. CDR3 length: 15 residues. Per the germline V gene, CDR1 is SGHNT and CDR2 is YYREEE (reference sequence). CDR3 sequence reads: CAGSLTSGNKETQYF. CDR3 nucleotide sequence: TGTGCCGGCAGCTTGACTAGCGGGAATAAAGAGACCCAGTACTTC.

This clonotype was found a few times. The chain links TRBV25-1 to TRBJ1-2; TRBD1 is a possible D gene (5 bases). The CDR3 runs 15 residues. Per the germline V gene, CDR1 is MGHDK and CDR2 is SYGVNS. Trimming took off 6 bases at V and 0 bases at J, with 14 bases between the two ends. Here the CDR3 DNA reads TGTGCCAGCAGGGGTCCCACAGGCGCTAACTATGGCTACACCTTC. Translating gives CASRGPTGANYGYTF.

This clonotype was observed at least ten times. This chain connects TRBV29-1 to TRBJ2-1, with D unclear. Trimming took off 4 bases at V and 7 bases at J, with 20 bases between the two ends. In germline, CDR1 is SQVTM, CDR2 ANQGSEA. This CDR3 is 15 amino acids long. The CDR3 loop is CSVVSESGLGNEQFF. DNA of the CDR3: TGCAGCGTTGTAAGTGAGAGTGGCCTAGGGAATGAGCAGTTCTTC.

This clonotype was counted between two and nine times. V and J are TRBV10-3 and TRBJ2-3; D might be TRBD2 (6 bases). V was shortened by 7 bases and J by 0 bases, with 17 bases between the two germline ends. Germline V gene lookup returns CDR1 ENHRY and CDR2 SYGVKD. The CDR3 totals 16 residues. The CDR3: CAITRRGAGSTDTQYF. CDR3 DNA: TGTGCCATCACCCGACGAGGGGCGGGAAGCACAGATACGCAGTATTTT.

Only a few counts were recorded for this clonotype. The chain recombines TRBV29-1 with TRBJ1-1; 7 bases are shared with TRBD1. With V trimmed by 6 bases and J by 6 bases, 10 bases remained unmatched. Germline CDR1 reads SQVTM; CDR2 reads ANQGSEA. The CDR3 runs to 13 residues. CDR3 protein: CSVPGQFVSEAFF. The CDR3 DNA sequence: TGCAGCGTCCCGGGACAGTTTGTATCTGAAGCTTTCTTT.

For this clonotype: A read error may be the cause here, since a much bigger clone is one base away. The chain carries TRBV29-1 and TRBJ2-3, with 10 bases identical to TRBD2. This CDR3 is built from 16 residues. Per the germline V gene, CDR1 is SQVTM and CDR2 is ANQGSEA. CDR3 sequence: CSVEGLAGVPPDTRYF. The CDR3 DNA sequence: TGCAGCGTTGAGGGGCTAGCGGGAGTGCCCCCAGATACGCGGTATTTT.

The chain employs TRBV27 and TRBJ2-3; D remains ambiguous. The ends were cut back, 5 bases at V and 0 bases at J, with 15 bases in the middle. Germline V CDR1 and CDR2: MNHEY, SMNVEV (reference sequence). The CDR3 is made up of 16 amino acids. DNA of the CDR3: TGTGCCAGCAGTCTTATCCGGGCAGCTAGCACAGATACGCAGTATTTT. This codes for CASSLIRAASTDTQYF.

This clonotype came up many times. V usage is TRBV20-1 and J usage is TRBJ2-5; the match to TRBD2 covers 11 bases. After removal of 3 bases from V and 1 base from J, the junction contained 4 bases not matched to a gene. This CDR3 spans 15 amino acids. The germline V gene has CDR1 DFQATT and CDR2 SNEGSKA (reference sequence). This CDR3 is CSASSGLAVQETQYF. CDR3 nucleotides: TGCAGTGCTAGTTCGGGACTAGCGGTCCAAGAGACCCAGTACTTC.

This clonotype was seen a handful of times. V and J are TRBV30 and TRBJ2-7; D remains ambiguous. Germline assignment: CDR1 GTSNPN and CDR2 SVGIG (reference sequence). Trimming stripped 2 bases from V and 1 base from J, with 12 bases between. The CDR3 length is 14 residues. CDR3 sequence reads: CAWSYKGQSYEQYF. CDR3 nucleotides: TGTGCCTGGAGTTATAAGGGCCAGTCCTACGAGCAGTACTTC.

The chain recombines TRBV6-5 with TRBJ2-1; 13 bases agree with TRBD2. The germline V gene has CDR1 MNHEY and CDR2 SVGAGI. CDR3 length equals 15 residues. Germline trimming cut 2 bases from V and 9 bases from J; bases unmatched to any gene: 4. CDR3 sequence reads: CASSYGTSGTSEQFF. The CDR3 DNA reads TGTGCCAGCAGTTACGGGACTAGCGGGACCAGTGAGCAGTTCTTC.

In its sample, this clonotype was seen many times. The J gene is TRBJ2-7, the V gene TRBV6-2 or TRBV6-3; D tentatively fits TRBD1 or TRBD2 (6 bases each). This CDR3 comprises 14 residues. Deletions cut 7 bases from V and 2 bases from J, with 15 bases between. Per germline, CDR1 MNHEY and CDR2 SVGEGT. As DNA, the CDR3 is TGTGCCAGCACCCTTCGGAGGGGGGCCTACGAGCAGTACTTC. This codes for CASTLRRGAYEQYF.